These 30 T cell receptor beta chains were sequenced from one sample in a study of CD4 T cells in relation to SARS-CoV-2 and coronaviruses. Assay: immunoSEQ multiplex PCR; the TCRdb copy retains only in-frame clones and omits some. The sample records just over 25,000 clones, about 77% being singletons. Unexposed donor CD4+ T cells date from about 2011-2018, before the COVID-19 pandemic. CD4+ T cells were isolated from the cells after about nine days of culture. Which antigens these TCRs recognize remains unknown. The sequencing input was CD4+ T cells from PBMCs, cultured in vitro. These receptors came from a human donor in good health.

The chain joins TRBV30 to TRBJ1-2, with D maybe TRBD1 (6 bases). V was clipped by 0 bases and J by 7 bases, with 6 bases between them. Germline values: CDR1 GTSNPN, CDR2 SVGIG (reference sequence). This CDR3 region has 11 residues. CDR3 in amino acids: CAWSVQGGYTF. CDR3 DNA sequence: TGTGCCTGGAGTGTACAGGGTGGCTACACCTTC.

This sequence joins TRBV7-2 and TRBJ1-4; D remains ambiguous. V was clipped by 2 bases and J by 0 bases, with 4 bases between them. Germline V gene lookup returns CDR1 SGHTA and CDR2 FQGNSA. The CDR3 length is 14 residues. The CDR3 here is CASSLQATNEKLFF. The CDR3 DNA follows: TGTGCCAGCAGCTTACAAGCAACTAATGAAAAACTGTTTTTT.

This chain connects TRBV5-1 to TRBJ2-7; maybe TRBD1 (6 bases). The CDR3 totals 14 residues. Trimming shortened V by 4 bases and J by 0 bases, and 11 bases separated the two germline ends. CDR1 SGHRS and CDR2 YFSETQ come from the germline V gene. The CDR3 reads CASSRDRLSYEQYF. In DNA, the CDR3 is TGCGCCAGCAGCCGTGACAGGCTCTCCTACGAGCAGTACTTC.

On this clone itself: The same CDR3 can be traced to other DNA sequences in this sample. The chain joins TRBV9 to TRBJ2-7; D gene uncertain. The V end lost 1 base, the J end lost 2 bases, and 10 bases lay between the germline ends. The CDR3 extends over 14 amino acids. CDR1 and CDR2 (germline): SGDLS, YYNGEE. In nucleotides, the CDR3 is TGTGCCAGCAGCGTACTAGATAGTCCCTACGAGCAGTACTTC. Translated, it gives CASSVLDSPYEQYF.

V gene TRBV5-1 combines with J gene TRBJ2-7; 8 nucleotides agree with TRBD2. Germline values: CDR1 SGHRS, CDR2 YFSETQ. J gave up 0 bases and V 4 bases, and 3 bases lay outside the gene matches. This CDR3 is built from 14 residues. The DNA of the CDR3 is TGCGCCAGCAGCACCGGGACTAGCTCCTACGAGCAGTACTTC. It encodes CASSTGTSSYEQYF. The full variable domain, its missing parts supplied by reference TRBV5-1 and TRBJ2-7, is KAGVTQTPRYLIKTRGQQVTLSCSPISGHRSVSWYQQTPGQGLQFLFEYFSETQRNKGNFPGRFSGRQFSNSRSEMNVSTLELGDSALYLCASSTGTSSYEQYFGPGTRLTVT.

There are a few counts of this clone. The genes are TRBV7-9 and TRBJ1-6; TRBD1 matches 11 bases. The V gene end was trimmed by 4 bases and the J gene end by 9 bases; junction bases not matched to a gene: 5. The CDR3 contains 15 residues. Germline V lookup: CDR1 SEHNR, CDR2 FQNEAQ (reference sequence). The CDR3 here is CASSSRDRGVSPLHF. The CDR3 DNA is TGTGCCAGCAGCTCCAGGGACAGGGGGGTTTCACCCCTCCACTTT.

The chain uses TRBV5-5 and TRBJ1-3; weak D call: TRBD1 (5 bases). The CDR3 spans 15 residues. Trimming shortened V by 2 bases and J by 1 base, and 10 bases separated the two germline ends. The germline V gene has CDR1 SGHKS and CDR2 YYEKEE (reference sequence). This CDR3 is CASSFWDFSGNTIYF. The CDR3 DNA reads TGTGCCAGCAGCTTTTGGGACTTTTCTGGAAACACCATATATTTT.

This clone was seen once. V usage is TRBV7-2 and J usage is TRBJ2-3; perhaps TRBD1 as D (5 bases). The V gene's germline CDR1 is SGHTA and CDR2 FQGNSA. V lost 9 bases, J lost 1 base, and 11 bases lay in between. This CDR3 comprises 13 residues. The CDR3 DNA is TGTGCCAGTCAAGTCAGGGGCACAGATACGCAGTATTTT. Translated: CASQVRGTDTQYF.

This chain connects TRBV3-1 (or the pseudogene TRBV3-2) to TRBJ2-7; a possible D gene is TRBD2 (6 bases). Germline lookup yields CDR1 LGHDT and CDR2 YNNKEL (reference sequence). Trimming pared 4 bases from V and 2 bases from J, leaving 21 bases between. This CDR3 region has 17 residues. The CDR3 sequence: CASSPSRAGWKTYEQYF. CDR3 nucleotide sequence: TGTGCCAGCAGCCCCTCCCGGGCGGGGTGGAAGACCTACGAGCAGTACTTC.

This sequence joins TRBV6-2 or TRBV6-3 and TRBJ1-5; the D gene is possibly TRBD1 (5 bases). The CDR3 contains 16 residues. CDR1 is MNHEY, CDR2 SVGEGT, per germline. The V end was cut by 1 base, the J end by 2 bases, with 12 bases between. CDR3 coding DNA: TGTGCCAGCAGTTACTTACGGAGAGGGGGCAATCAGCCCCAGCATTTT. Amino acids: CASSYLRRGGNQPQHF.

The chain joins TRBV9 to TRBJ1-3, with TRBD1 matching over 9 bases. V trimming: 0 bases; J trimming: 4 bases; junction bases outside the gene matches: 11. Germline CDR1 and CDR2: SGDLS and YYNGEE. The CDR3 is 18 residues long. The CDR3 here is CASSVAGGTGWGGNTIYF. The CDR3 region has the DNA TGTGCCAGCAGCGTAGCTGGTGGGACAGGGTGGGGGGGAAACACCATATATTTT.

Here the CDR3 reads CASSFRNGAGELFF. The CDR3 bases are TGTGCCAGCAGTTTCAGGAACGGGGCCGGGGAGCTGTTTTTT. The rearrangement uses TRBV6-5 and TRBJ2-2; a weak D match, TRBD2 (5 bases). V was pared by 4 bases and J by 6 bases, with 12 bases between. Germline values: CDR1 MNHEY, CDR2 SVGAGI. There are 14 residues in the CDR3.

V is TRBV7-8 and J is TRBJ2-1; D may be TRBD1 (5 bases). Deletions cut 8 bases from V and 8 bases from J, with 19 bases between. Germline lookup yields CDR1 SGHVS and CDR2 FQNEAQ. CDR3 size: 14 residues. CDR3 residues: CASGQYGPSDEQFF. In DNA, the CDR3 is TGTGCCAGCGGACAATACGGGCCTTCGGATGAGCAGTTCTTC. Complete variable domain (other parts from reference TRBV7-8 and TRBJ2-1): GAGVSQSPRYKVAKRGQDVALRCDPISGHVSLFWYQQALGQGPEFLTYFQNEAQLDKSGLPSDRFFAERPEGSVSTLKIQRTQQEDSAVYLCASGQYGPSDEQFFGPGTRLTVL.

CDR3 sequence (DNA): TGTGCCAGCAGCCAAGGGCCTTCACCCCTCCACTTT. As protein: CASSQGPSPLHF. The chain uses TRBV3-1 (or the pseudogene TRBV3-2) and TRBJ1-6, with D uncertain. Germline-derived CDR1 and CDR2 are LGHDT and YNNKEL (reference sequence). This CDR3 has 12 amino acids. V was trimmed by 1 base and J by 9 bases, leaving 4 bases between them.

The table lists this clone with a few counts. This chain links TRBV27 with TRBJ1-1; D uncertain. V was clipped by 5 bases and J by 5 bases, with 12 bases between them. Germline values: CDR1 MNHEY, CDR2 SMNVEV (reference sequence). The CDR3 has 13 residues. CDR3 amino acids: CASSPRGRTEAFF. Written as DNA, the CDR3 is TGTGCCAGCAGTCCCCGAGGTAGGACTGAAGCTTTCTTT.

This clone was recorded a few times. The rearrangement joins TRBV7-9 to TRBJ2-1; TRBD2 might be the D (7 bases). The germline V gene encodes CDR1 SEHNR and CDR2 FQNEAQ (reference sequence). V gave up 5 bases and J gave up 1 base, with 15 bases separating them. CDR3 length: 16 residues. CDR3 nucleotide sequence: TGTGCCAGCAGCAGCAGGGGAGGGTCTTCCTACAATGAGCAGTTCTTC. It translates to CASSSRGGSSYNEQFF.

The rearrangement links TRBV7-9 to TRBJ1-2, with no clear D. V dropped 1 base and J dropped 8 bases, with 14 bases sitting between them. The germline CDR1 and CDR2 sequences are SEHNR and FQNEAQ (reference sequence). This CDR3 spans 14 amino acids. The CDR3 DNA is TGTGCCAGCAGCTTAGAACCGACCTCTGGGGGCTACACCTTC. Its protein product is CASSLEPTSGGYTF.

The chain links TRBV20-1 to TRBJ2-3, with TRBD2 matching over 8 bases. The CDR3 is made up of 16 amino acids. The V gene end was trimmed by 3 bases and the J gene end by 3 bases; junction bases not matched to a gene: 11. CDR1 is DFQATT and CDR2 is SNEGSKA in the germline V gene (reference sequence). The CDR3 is CSASGSAGGFTDTQYF. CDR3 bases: TGCAGTGCTAGTGGGTCGGCGGGGGGTTTTACAGATACGCAGTATTTT.

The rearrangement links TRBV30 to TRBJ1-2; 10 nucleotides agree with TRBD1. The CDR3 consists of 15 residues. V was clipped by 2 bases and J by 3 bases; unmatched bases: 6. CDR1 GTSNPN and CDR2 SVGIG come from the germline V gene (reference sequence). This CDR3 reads CAWSPPGQGYYGYTF. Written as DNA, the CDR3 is TGTGCCTGGAGTCCTCCGGGACAGGGGTACTATGGCTACACCTTC.

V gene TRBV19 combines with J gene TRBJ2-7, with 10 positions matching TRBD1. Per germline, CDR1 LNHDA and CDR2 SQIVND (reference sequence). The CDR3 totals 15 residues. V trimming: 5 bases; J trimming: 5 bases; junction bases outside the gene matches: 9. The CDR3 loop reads CASSPRGQGGHEQYF. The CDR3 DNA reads TGTGCCAGTAGTCCCCGAGGACAGGGGGGCCACGAGCAGTACTTC.

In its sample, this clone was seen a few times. CDR3 DNA: TGCGCCAGCAGCCCCGGGGTGGGAACCGAGCAGTACTTC. Amino acids: CASSPGVGTEQYF. The rearrangement uses TRBV4-3 and TRBJ2-7; D is possibly TRBD2 (5 bases). Germline loops: CDR1 LGHNA, CDR2 YSLEER. This CDR3 region has 13 residues. V was clipped by 4 bases and J by 6 bases, with 13 bases between them.

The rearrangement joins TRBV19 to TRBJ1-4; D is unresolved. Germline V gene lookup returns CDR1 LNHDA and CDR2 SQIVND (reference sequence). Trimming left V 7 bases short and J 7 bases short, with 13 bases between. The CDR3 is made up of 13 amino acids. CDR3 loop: CASKEEKGEKLFF. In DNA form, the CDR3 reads TGTGCCAGTAAGGAGGAGAAGGGTGAAAAACTGTTTTTT.

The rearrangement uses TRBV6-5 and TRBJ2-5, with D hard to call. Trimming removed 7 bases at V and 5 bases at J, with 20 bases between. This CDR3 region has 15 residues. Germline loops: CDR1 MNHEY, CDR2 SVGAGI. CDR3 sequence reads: CASTYPLGLSETQYF. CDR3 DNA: TGTGCCAGCACCTATCCCCTCGGTCTATCCGAGACCCAGTACTTC.

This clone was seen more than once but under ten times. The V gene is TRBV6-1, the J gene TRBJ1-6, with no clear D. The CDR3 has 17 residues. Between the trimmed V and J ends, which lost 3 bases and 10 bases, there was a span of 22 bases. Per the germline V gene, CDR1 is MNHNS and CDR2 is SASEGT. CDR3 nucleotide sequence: TGTGCCAGCAGTGATGTACTCAGGAAAGGGAAGTACTCACCCCTCCACTTT. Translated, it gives CASSDVLRKGKYSPLHF.

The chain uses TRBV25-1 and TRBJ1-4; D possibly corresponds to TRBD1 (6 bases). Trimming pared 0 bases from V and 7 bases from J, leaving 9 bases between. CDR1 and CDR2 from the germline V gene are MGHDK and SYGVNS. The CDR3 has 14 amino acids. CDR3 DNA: TGTGCCAGCAGTGAATATCGAGGGGGTGAAAAACTGTTTTTT. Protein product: CASSEYRGGEKLFF.

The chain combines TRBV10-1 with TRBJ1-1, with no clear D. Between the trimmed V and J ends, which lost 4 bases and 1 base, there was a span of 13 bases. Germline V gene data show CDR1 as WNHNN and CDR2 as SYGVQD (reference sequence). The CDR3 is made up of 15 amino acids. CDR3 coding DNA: TGCGCCAGCAGTGCAAGTCCAGGCCCGAACACTGAAGCTTTCTTT. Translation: CASSASPGPNTEAFF.

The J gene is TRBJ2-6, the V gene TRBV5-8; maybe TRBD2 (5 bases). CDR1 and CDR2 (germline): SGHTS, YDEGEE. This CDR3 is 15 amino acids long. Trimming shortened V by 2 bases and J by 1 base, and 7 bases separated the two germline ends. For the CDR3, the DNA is TGTGCCAGCAGCTTTGAGGGATCTGGGGCCAACGTCCTGACTTTC. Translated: CASSFEGSGANVLTF.

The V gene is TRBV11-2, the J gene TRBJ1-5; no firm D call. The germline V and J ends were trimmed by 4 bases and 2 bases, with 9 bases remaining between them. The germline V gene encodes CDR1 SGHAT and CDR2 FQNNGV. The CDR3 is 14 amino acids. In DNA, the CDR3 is TGTGCCAGCAGCTCGAACCTGGGCAATCAGCCCCAGCATTTT. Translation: CASSSNLGNQPQHF.

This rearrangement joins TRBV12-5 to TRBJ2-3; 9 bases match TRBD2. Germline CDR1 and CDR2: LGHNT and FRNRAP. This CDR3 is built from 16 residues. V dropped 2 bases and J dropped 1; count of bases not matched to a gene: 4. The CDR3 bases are TGTGCTAGTGGTTTGTATGGCGGGAGGGGCACAGATACGCAGTATTTT. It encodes CASGLYGGRGTDTQYF.

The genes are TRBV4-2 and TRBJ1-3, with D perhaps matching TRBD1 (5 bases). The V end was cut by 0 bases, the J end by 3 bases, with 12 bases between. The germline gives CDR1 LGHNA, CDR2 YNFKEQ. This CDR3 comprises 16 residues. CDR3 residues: CASSQEVGEHGNTIYF. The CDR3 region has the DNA TGTGCCAGCAGCCAAGAAGTAGGGGAACATGGAAACACCATATATTTT.